The present TCR beta chain was sequenced within a study of shared T cell receptors in the human thymus. Profiled with immunoSEQ multiplex PCR; TCRdb holds only in-frame clones, not every one. The sample yields over 650,000 clones, approximately 87% seen once. Concerning this clone: The sample has other DNA sequences that encode this CDR3 too.

A further study also used this sample, focusing on human thymus T cells. According to that study: It was from resections taken during corrective heart surgery that the thymus tissue came. Thymic and blood repertoires appeared to carry a bias in their V and J gene usage. Overlap was high between thymic repertoires from unrelated individuals, as reported in related research.

The receptor's source is a boy under three years old with a congenital heart defect. Sequenced: thymocytes.

CDR3 in amino acids: CASSLVGGAKNIQYF. In DNA, the CDR3 is TGTGCCAGCAGCTTGGTCGGTGGAGCCAAAAACATTCAGTACTTC. The chain links TRBV5-6 to TRBJ2-4; the D is unclear. V lost 0 bases to trimming and J lost 0 bases, with 7 bases between them. The CDR3 sequence is 15 residues long. Per germline, CDR1 SGHDT and CDR2 YYEEEE. The entire variable domain, with the rest obtained from reference TRBV5-6 and TRBJ2-4, is as follows: DAGVTQSPTHLIKTRGQQVTLRCSPKSGHDTVSWYQQALGQGPQFIFQYYEEEERQRGNFPDRFSGHQFPNYSSELNVNALLLGDSALYLCASSLVGGAKNIQYFGAGTRLSVL.